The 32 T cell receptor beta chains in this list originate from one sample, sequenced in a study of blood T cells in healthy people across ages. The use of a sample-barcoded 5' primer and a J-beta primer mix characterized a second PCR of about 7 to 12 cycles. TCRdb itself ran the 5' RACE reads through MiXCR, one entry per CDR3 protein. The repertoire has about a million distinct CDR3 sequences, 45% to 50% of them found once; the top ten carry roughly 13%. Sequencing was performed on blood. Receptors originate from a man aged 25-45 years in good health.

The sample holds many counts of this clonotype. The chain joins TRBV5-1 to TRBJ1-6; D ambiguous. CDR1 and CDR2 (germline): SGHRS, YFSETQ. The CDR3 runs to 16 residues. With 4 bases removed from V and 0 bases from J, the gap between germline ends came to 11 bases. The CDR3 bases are TGCGCCAGCAGCCCGACGGACGGCTCCTATAATTCACCCCTCCACTTT. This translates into CASSPTDGSYNSPLHF.

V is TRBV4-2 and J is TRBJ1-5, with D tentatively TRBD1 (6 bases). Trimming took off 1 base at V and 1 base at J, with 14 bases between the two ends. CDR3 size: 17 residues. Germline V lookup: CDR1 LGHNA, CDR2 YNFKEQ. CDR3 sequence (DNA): TGTGCCAGCAGCCAAGGGGGGGCCGGAATCAGCAATCAGCCCCAGCATTTT. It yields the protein CASSQGGAGISNQPQHF.

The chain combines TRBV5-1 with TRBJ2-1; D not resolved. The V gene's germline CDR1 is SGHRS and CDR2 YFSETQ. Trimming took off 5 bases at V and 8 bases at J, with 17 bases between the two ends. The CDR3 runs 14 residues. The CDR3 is CASSSISTSDEQFF. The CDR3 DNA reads TGCGCCAGCAGTTCGATTAGTACAAGCGATGAGCAGTTCTTC.

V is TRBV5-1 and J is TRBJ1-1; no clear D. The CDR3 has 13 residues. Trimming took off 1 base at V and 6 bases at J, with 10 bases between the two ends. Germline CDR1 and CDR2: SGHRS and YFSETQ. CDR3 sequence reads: CASSLKEMAEAFF. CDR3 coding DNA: TGCGCCAGCAGCTTGAAAGAGATGGCTGAAGCTTTCTTT. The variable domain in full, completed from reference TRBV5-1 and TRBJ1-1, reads KAGVTQTPRYLIKTRGQQVTLSCSPISGHRSVSWYQQTPGQGLQFLFEYFSETQRNKGNFPGRFSGRQFSNSRSEMNVSTLELGDSALYLCASSLKEMAEAFFGQGTRLTVV.

Written as DNA, the CDR3 is TGTGCCAGCAGCCAAGATCTATCGGGCAGGGGGCAAGTTGGATCCCAGCCCCAGCATTTT. Its translation: CASSQDLSGRGQVGSQPQHF. The chain uses TRBV4-2 and TRBJ1-5; 8 bases line up with TRBD1. The junction had 20 bases not matched to a gene; V was cut back by 0 bases and J by 7 bases. Per germline, CDR1 LGHNA and CDR2 YNFKEQ. This CDR3 contains 20 residues.

CDR3 in DNA: TGTGCCAGCGGGGACATACGGTTCTTC. It translates to CASGDIRFF. This chain joins TRBV6-1 and TRBJ2-1; a weak D match, TRBD1 (6 bases). With 8 bases removed from V and 15 bases from J, the gap between germline ends came to 11 bases. Germline V gene sequence: CDR1 MNHNS, CDR2 SASEGT. CDR3 size: 9 residues.

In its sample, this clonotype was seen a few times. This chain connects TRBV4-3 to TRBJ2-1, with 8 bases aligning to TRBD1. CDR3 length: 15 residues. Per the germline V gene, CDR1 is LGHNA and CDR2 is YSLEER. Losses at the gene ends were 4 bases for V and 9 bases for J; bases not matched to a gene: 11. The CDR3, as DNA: TGCGCCAGCAGCCTCCTCGACAGGGGAGGTAGTGAGCAGTTCTTC. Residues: CASSLLDRGGSEQFF.

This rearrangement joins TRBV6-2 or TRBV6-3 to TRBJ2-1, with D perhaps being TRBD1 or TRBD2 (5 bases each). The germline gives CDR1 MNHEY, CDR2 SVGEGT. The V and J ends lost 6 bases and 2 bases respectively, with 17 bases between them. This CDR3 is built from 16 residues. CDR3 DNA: TGTGCCAGCAGGCCTGCTATGAGGGGAACCTACAATGAGCAGTTCTTC. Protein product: CASRPAMRGTYNEQFF.

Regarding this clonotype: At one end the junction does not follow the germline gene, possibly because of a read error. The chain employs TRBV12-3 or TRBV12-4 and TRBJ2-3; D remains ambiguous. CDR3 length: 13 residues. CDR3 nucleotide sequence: TGTGCCAACAGTGGCCCTTTAGAAGATACGCAGTATTTT. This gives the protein CANSGPLEDTQYF.

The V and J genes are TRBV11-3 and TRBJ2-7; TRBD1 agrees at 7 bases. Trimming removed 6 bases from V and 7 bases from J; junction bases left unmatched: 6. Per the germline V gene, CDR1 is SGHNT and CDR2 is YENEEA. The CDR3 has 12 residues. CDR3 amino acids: CASSKTGTEQYF. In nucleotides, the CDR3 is TGTGCCAGCAGTAAGACAGGGACGGAGCAGTACTTC.

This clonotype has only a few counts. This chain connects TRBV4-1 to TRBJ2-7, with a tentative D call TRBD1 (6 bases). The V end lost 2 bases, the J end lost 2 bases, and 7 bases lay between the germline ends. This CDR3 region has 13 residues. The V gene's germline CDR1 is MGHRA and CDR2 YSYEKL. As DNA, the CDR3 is TGCGCCAGCAGCCAACCAGGGGCCTACGAGCAGTACTTC. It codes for CASSQPGAYEQYF.

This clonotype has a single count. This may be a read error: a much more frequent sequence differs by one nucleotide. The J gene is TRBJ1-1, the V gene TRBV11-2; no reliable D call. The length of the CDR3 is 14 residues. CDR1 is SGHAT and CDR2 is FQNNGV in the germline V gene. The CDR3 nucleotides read TGTGCCAGCAGCCCTCGGACGGGGAACACTGAAGTTTTCTTT. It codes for CASSPRTGNTEVFF.

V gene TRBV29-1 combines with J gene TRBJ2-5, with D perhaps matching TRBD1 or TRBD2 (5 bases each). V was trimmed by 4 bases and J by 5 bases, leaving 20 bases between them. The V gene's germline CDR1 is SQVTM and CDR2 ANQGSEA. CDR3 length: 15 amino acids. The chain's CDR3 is CSVAPGPFRGETQYF. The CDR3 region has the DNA TGCAGCGTTGCCCCGGGGCCCTTCAGAGGGGAGACCCAGTACTTC. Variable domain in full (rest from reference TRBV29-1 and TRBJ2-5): SAVISQKPSRDICQRGTSLTIQCQVDSQVTMMFWYRQQPGQSLTLIATANQGSEATYESGFVIDKFPISRPNLTFSTLTVSNMSPEDSSIYLCSVAPGPFRGETQYFGPGTRLLVL.

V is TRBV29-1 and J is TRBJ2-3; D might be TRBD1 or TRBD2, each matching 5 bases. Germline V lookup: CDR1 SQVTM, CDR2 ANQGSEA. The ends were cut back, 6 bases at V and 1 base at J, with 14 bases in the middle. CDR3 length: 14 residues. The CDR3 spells CSVLRGRGTDTQYF. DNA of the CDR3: TGCAGCGTGTTACGGGGCCGGGGCACAGATACGCAGTATTTT.

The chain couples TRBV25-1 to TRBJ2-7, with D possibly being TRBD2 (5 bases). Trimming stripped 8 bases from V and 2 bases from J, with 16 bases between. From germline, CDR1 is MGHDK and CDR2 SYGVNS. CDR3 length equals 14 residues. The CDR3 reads CASPRPREPYEQYF. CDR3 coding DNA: TGTGCCAGCCCCCGCCCCCGGGAACCCTACGAGCAGTACTTC.

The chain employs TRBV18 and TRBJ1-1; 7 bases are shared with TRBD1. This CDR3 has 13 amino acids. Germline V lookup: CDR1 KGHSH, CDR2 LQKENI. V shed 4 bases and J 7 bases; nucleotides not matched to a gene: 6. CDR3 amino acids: CASSLQGENEAFF. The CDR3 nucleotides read TGTGCCAGCTCACTCCAGGGGGAGAATGAAGCTTTCTTT. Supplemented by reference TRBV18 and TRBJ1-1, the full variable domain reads NAGVMQNPRHLVRRRGQEARLRCSPMKGHSHVYWYRQLPEEGLKFMVYLQKENIIDESGMPKERFSAEFPKEGPSILRIQQVVRGDSAAYFCASSLQGENEAFFGQGTRLTVV.

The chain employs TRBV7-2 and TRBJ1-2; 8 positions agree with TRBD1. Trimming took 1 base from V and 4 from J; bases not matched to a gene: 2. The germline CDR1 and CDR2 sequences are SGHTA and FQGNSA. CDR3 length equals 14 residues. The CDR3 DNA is TGTGCCAGCAGCTTAGATGGGACAGGCTATGGCTACACCTTC. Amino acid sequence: CASSLDGTGYGYTF.

In DNA form, the CDR3 reads TGTGCCAGCAGATCCGGCGCAGCGCCTGGCTACACCTTC. Translating it yields CASRSGAAPGYTF. This chain uses TRBV6-5 with TRBJ1-2; no definite D call. Germline lookup yields CDR1 MNHEY and CDR2 SVGAGI. V lost 6 bases to trimming and J lost 7 bases, with 15 bases between them. The CDR3 length is 13 residues.

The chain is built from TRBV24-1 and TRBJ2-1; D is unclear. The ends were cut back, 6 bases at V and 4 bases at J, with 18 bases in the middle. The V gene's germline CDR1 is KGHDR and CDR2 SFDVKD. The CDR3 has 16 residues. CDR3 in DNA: TGTGCCACCAGTCCAGTTGGTGGTGGGATTTACAATGAGCAGTTCTTC. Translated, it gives CATSPVGGGIYNEQFF.

The CDR3 is CASSLGQVTYGYTF. The CDR3 DNA follows: TGTGCCAGCAGTTTAGGACAGGTGACCTATGGCTACACCTTC. The chain carries TRBV12-3 or TRBV12-4 and TRBJ1-2, with D possibly being TRBD1 (6 bases). The ends were cut back, 1 base at V and 4 bases at J, with 10 bases in the middle. The CDR3 runs to 14 residues.

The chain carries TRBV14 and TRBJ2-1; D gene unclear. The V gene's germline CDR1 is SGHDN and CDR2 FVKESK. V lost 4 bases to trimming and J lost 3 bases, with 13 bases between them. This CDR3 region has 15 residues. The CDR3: CASSPLGFLYNEQFF. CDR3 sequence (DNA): TGTGCCAGCAGCCCCTTGGGCTTTCTCTACAATGAGCAGTTCTTC.

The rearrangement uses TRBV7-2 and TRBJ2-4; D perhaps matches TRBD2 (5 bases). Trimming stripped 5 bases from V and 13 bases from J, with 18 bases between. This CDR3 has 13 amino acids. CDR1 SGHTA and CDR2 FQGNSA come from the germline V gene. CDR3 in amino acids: CASSPRTVFEQYF. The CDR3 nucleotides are TGTGCCAGCAGCCCTCGGACTGTTTTTGAGCAGTACTTC.

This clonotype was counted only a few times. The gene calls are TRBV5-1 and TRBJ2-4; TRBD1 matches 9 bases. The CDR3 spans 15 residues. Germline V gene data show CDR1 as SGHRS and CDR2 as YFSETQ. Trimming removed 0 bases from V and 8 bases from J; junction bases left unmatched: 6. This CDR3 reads CASSLDRGRPDIQYF. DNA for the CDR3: TGCGCCAGCAGCTTGGACAGGGGGCGCCCGGACATTCAGTACTTC.

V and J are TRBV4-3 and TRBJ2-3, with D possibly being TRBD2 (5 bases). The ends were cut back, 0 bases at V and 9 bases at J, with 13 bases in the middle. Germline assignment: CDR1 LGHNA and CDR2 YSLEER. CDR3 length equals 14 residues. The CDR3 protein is CASSQDRPGVTQYF. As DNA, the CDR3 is TGCGCCAGCAGCCAAGATAGGCCCGGGGTCACGCAGTATTTT.

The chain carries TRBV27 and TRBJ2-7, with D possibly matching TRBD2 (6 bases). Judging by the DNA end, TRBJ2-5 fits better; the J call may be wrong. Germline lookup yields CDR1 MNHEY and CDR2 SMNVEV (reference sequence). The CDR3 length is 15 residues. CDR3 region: CASSLTGEGWETQYF. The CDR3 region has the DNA TGTGCCAGCAGTTTAACGGGGGAAGGGTGGGAGACCCAGTACTTC.

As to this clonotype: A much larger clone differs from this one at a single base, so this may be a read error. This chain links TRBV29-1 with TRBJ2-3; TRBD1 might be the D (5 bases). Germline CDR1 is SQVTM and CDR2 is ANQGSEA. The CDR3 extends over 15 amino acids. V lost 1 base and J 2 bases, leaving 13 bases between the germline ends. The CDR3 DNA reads TGCAGCGTTGAAGTTTCACAGGCCGACACAGATACGCAGTATTTT. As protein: CSVEVSQADTDTQYF.

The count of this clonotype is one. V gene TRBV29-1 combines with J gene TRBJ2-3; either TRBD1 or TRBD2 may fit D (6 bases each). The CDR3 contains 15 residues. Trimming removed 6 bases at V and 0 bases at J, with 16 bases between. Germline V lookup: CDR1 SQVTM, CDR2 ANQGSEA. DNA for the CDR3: TGCAGCGTCCTCCCCCGAGGGGGGAGCACAGATACGCAGTATTTT. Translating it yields CSVLPRGGSTDTQYF.

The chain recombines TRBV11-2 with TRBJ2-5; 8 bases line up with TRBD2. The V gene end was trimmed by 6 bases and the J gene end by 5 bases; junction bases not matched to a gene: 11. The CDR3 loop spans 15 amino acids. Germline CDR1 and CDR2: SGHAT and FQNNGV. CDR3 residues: CASRATGGPFETQYF. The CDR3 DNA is TGTGCCAGCAGGGCGACGGGGGGGCCTTTCGAGACCCAGTACTTC.

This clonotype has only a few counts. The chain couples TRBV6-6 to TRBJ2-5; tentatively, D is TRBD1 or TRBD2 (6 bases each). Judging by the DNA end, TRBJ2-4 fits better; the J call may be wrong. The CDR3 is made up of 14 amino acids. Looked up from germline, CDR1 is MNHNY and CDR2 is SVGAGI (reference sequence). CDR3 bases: TGTGCCAGCAGTTACCCGACGGGGGCGAACATTCAGTACTTC. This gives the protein CASSYPTGANIQYF.

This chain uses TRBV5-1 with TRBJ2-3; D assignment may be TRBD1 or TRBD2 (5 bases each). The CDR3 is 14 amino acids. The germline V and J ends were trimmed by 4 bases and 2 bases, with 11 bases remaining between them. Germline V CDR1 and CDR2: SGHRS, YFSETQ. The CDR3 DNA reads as TGCGCCAGCAGCGTGGTGGGGGACACAGATACGCAGTATTTT. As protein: CASSVVGDTDTQYF.

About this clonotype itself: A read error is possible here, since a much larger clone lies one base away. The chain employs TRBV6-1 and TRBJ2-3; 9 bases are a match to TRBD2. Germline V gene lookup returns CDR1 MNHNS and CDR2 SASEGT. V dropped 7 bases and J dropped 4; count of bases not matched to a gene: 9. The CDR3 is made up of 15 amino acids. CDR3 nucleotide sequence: TGTGCCAGCAAGGGACTAGCAGTGTTCCCAGATACGCAGTATTTT. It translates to CASKGLAVFPDTQYF.

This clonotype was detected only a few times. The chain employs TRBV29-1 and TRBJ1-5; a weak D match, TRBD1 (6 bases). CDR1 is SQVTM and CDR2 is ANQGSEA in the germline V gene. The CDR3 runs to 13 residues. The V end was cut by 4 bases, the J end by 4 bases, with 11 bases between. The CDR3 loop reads CSVGDTLNQPQHF. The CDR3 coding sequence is TGCAGCGTTGGGGACACATTAAATCAGCCCCAGCATTTT.